This is a list of T cell receptor beta chains from one sample in a study of cytomegalovirus exposure and HLA in healthy donors. Libraries were prepared by immunoSEQ multiplex PCR; TCRdb keeps only in-frame clonotypes and omits some of them. This sample yields 210,000 or so clones, of which about 83% are seen a single time; 15% to 19% belongs to the top ten. The sample comprised PBMCs. These receptors were obtained from a man aged 35 to 55 in good health and CMV-seronegative. Both conserved end residues are part of each CDR3. The order of the fields is J gene, V gene, D gene, clone size, CDR3 DNA, CDR3 protein. D genes are given only for firm matches. Clone sizes are given selectively: once, few, many, or a class where the clone is expanded.

J gene: TRBJ1-1; V gene: TRBV29-1; D gene: NA; clone size: NA; CDR3 DNA: TGCAGCGCCGTACTTAAGAACACTGAAGCTTTCTTT; CDR3 protein: CSAVLKNTEAFF
J gene: TRBJ2-7; V gene: TRBV6-1; D gene: NA; clone size: few; CDR3 DNA: TGTGCCAGCAGTGAAAGACAGATCTACGAGCAGTACTTC; CDR3 protein: CASSERQIYEQYF
J gene: TRBJ2-1; V gene: TRBV27; D gene: TRBD1; clone size: once; CDR3 DNA: TGTGCCAGCAGTTTAAACGACAGGGGAGGCCACAATGAGCAGTTCTTC; CDR3 protein: CASSLNDRGGHNEQFF
J gene: TRBJ2-2; V gene: TRBV10-1; D gene: TRBD1; clone size: NA; CDR3 DNA: TGCGCCAGCAGCCCGGGACAGGGGCCCGGGGAGCTGTTTTTT; CDR3 protein: CASSPGQGPGELFF
J gene: TRBJ2-2; V gene: TRBV5-4; D gene: TRBD2; clone size: NA; CDR3 DNA: TGTGCCAGCAGCTTGTTACTAGCGGGAGCCCCCACCGGGGAGCTGTTTTTT; CDR3 protein: CASSLLLAGAPTGELFF
J gene: TRBJ2-5; V gene: TRBV6-5; D gene: TRBD1; clone size: once; CDR3 DNA: TGTGCCAGCAGTTACTCGTCCAGGGGGCGAGAGACCCAGTACTTC; CDR3 protein: CASSYSSRGRETQYF
J gene: TRBJ1-2; V gene: TRBV4-3; D gene: NA; clone size: NA; CDR3 DNA: TGCGCCAGCAGCCAAGACCTAAATTATGGCTACACCTTC; CDR3 protein: CASSQDLNYGYTF
J gene: TRBJ2-1; V gene: TRBV5-1; D gene: TRBD2; clone size: NA; CDR3 DNA: TGCGCCAGCAGCTTTATTGGACTAGCGGAGAACAATGAGCAGTTCTTC; CDR3 protein: CASSFIGLAENNEQFF
J gene: TRBJ1-1; V gene: TRBV28; D gene: TRBD1; clone size: NA; CDR3 DNA: TGTGCCAGCAGCCAGACAGGGGGTATCCCTAACACTGAAGCTTTCTTT; CDR3 protein: CASSQTGGIPNTEAFF
J gene: TRBJ1-6; V gene: TRBV9; D gene: NA; clone size: NA; CDR3 DNA: TGTGCCAGCAGCAACACACGGTCAGGGGACGGCCTTCCACCCCTCCACTTT; CDR3 protein: CASSNTRSGDGLPPLHF
J gene: TRBJ2-1; V gene: TRBV7-6; D gene: NA; clone size: NA; CDR3 DNA: TGTGCCAGCCAATTAAGCGAGTACAATGAGCAGTTCTTC; CDR3 protein: CASQLSEYNEQFF
J gene: TRBJ2-3; V gene: TRBV5-6; D gene: TRBD2; clone size: NA; CDR3 DNA: TGTGCCAGCAGCGTGGGACTAGAGGTTCTCCCTGGCACAGATACGCAGTATTTT; CDR3 protein: CASSVGLEVLPGTDTQYF
J gene: TRBJ1-2; V gene: TRBV5-1; D gene: NA; clone size: NA; CDR3 DNA: TGCGCCAGCAGCGACGGGATCTATGGCTACACCTTC; CDR3 protein: CASSDGIYGYTF
J gene: TRBJ1-2; V gene: TRBV5-1; D gene: TRBD1; clone size: few; CDR3 DNA: TGCGCCAGCAGCCGCTCACCGAGAGGGGGCGGCTACACCTTC; CDR3 protein: CASSRSPRGGGYTF
J gene: TRBJ2-7; V gene: TRBV21-1; D gene: NA; clone size: NA; CDR3 DNA: TGTGCCAGCAGCAAAGAGGAGTGGAGCAGCGAGCAGTACTTC; CDR3 protein: CASSKEEWSSEQYF
J gene: TRBJ2-1; V gene: TRBV7-6; D gene: TRBD2; clone size: NA; CDR3 DNA: TGTGCCAGCAGCTTATTCCCCCGACTAGCGGGAGGATACAATGAGCAGTTCTTC; CDR3 protein: CASSLFPRLAGGYNEQFF
J gene: TRBJ2-2; V gene: TRBV29-1; D gene: TRBD2; clone size: NA; CDR3 DNA: TGCAGCTTCCGGGGTAGCGGGGGGAAAAACACCGGGGAGCTGTTTTTT; CDR3 protein: CSFRGSGGKNTGELFF
J gene: TRBJ2-1; V gene: TRBV19; D gene: TRBD2; clone size: NA; CDR3 DNA: TGTGCCAGTAGTCAACTAGCGGGAGGTGGTGAGCAGTTCTTC; CDR3 protein: CASSQLAGGGEQFF
J gene: TRBJ1-2; V gene: TRBV6-1; D gene: NA; clone size: few; CDR3 DNA: TGTGCCAGCTCGAATCCGCAGGGAGGCGGCTACACCTTC; CDR3 protein: CASSNPQGGGYTF
J gene: TRBJ1-3; V gene: TRBV7-9; D gene: TRBD1; clone size: NA; CDR3 DNA: TGTGCCAGCAGCTTCCCCGGGACAGGGTACGACACCATATATTTT; CDR3 protein: CASSFPGTGYDTIYF
J gene: TRBJ1-3; V gene: TRBV7-2; D gene: NA; clone size: NA; CDR3 DNA: TGTGCCAGCAGCTTACAGCAGGACTCTGGAAACACCATATATTTT; CDR3 protein: CASSLQQDSGNTIYF
J gene: TRBJ2-5; V gene: TRBV30; D gene: NA; clone size: NA; CDR3 DNA: TGTGCCTGGAGTGCTCAAGAGACCCAGTACTTC; CDR3 protein: CAWSAQETQYF
J gene: TRBJ2-3; V gene: TRBV5-1; D gene: TRBD2; clone size: NA; CDR3 DNA: TGCGCCAGCAGCGCCGCTGCTAGCGGGAGGGAGGATACGCAGTATTTT; CDR3 protein: CASSAAASGREDTQYF
J gene: TRBJ1-5; V gene: TRBV28; D gene: NA; clone size: NA; CDR3 DNA: TGTGCCAGCACCCTGGGGGGAAGCAATCAGCCCCAGCATTTT; CDR3 protein: CASTLGGSNQPQHF
J gene: TRBJ2-1; V gene: TRBV6-1; D gene: TRBD1; clone size: NA; CDR3 DNA: TGTGCCAGCAGTGAAAGGTATAGGACAGGGTTATACAATGAGCAGTTCTTC; CDR3 protein: CASSERYRTGLYNEQFF
J gene: TRBJ1-1; V gene: TRBV25-1; D gene: NA; clone size: NA; CDR3 DNA: TGTGCCAGCAGTGGCAGGGTAAACACTGAAGCTTTCTTT; CDR3 protein: CASSGRVNTEAFF
J gene: TRBJ1-6; V gene: TRBV6-5; D gene: NA; clone size: NA; CDR3 DNA: TGTGCCAGCAGTTACTCGCCTGGAGCACCCCTCCACTTT; CDR3 protein: CASSYSPGAPLHF
J gene: TRBJ1-3; V gene: TRBV28; D gene: NA; clone size: NA; CDR3 DNA: NA; CDR3 protein: CASSSSVVGNTIYF
J gene: TRBJ1-2; V gene: TRBV4-1; D gene: TRBD1; clone size: NA; CDR3 DNA: TGCGCCAGCAGCCCCCTCGCACAGGGGCGGAATGGCTACACCTTC; CDR3 protein: CASSPLAQGRNGYTF
J gene: TRBJ2-7; V gene: TRBV7-9; D gene: NA; clone size: NA; CDR3 DNA: TGTGCCAGCGGCCTGGCGGGTGGCGAGCAGTACTTC; CDR3 protein: CASGLAGGEQYF
J gene: TRBJ1-1; V gene: TRBV9; D gene: TRBD1; clone size: once; CDR3 DNA: TGTGCCAGCAGCCAGGGGGGGAACACTGAAGCTTTCTTT; CDR3 protein: CASSQGGNTEAFF